The text below deals with one T cell receptor (beta chain). Its antigen is currently unknown. These data originate in a study of graft-versus-host responses after intestinal transplantation. For the study at large: Following induction with anti-thymocyte globulin, all recipients were given tacrolimus and steroids for two to three years. Study-wide results and limits: Early post-transplant falls in HvG clones accompanied the peak levels of circulating GvH clones. GvH clones were identified in recipient marrow, with some first appearing in ileum or blood.

The V end lost 7 bases, the J end lost 5 bases, and 17 bases lay between the germline ends. The CDR3 is 14 amino acids. Germline CDR1 and CDR2: SGHVS and FNYEAQ. Assay: immunoSEQ multiplex PCR; the TCRdb copy retains only in-frame clones and omits some. The data contain fewer than 95,000 clones, about 93% of them singletons. This chain links TRBV7-6 with TRBJ2-5, with D tentatively TRBD1 (5 bases). This material consisted of unstimulated CD8+ T cells sorted from spleen or lymph node cells, taken before intestinal transplant. This clonotype originated in a human donor who received an intestinal transplant. The CDR3 sequence: CASTTTGIRETQYF. The CDR3 DNA is TGTGCCAGCACCACCACAGGCATAAGGGAGACCCAGTACTTC. Combining the CDR3 with reference TRBV7-6 and TRBJ2-5 gives the whole variable domain GAGVSQSPRYKVTKRGQDVALRCDPISGHVSLYWYRQALGQGPEFLTYFNYEAQQDKSGLPNDRFSAERPEGSISTLTIQRTEQRDSAMYRCASTTTGIRETQYFGPGTRLLVL.